This TCR beta chain is from a study of blood T cells in healthy people across ages (dated by TCRdb to the mid-2010s). For context, the study as a whole: In model experiments, roughly one uniquely barcoded TCR beta cDNA molecule per two T cells was captured by template switching. Donors were grouped into four age groups: young (average roughly 16 years), middle-aged (39), aged (about 60) and long-lived (around 82). Donors of different ages were randomly distributed across sequencing lanes to avoid experimental bias. For two donors (one aged 18 to 29 and one aged 80 or older), the study analyzed two additional independent replicas of 1 million unique cDNA reads from the same blood draw. To track age-related changes in TCR beta repertoire diversity, the study relied on deep sequencing normalized with unique cDNA molecular identifiers. Broader findings and caveats from the paper: As age increased, observed TCR beta diversity per million T cells dropped in a roughly linear way, and a significant reduction was already evident by age about 36. Estimates of total diversity based on one million sequenced T cells were considered lower bounds and underestimates. Conclusive comparison of naive and antigen-experienced compartments was prevented by the profiling of bulk unsorted PBMCs. Compared with the aged group, more naive CD4+ T cells, fewer expanded clones and increased TCR diversity were shown by the long-lived group, suggesting age selection. There was a strong correlation between observed TCR beta diversity and the percentage of naive T cells measured by flow cytometry. Donor CMV infection status was unknown, potentially confounding age-related changes in expanded clonotypes.

Systemically healthy Caucasian individuals from Russia, 39 in total and aged about 6 to 90 years, were included as donors. Around 9.8 milliliters of peripheral blood were collected from each donor into EDTA-treated Vacutainer tubes. Ficoll-Paque density-gradient centrifugation was used to isolate PBMCs, with at least 7 million per sample. Trizol reagent was used to extract total RNA from PBMCs, with at least 6 micrograms per sample. For every donor, an aliquot of PBMCs went through flow cytometry to measure the percentages of naive CD45RAhigh/CD27high T cells. Notes on this clonotype: Its antigen has not been determined. No clone much larger than this one lies a single base away; base qualities are absent.

There are 17 amino acids in the CDR3, from cysteine to phenylalanine inclusive. The CDR3 DNA has 51 bases and is translated from base 1. The V end gives up 2 bases and the J end 3 bases, leaving 11 bases in the junction not matched to a gene. The germline V gene (reference sequence) gives CDR1 as MNHEY and CDR2 as SMNVEV. The library was obtained by 5' RACE. Sequencing instrument: Illumina HiSeq 2500. A second about 7 to 11 cycle PCR used a sample-barcoded 5' primer and a J-beta primer mix. A template-switch 5' adaptor carrying 12 random nucleotides introduced a unique molecular identifier onto each TCR beta cDNA molecule. At least 2.5 million CDR3-containing paired-end reads were obtained from each sample. First-strand cDNA synthesis was performed from all RNA using the Mint cDNA synthesis kit, with priming by a TRBC-specific oligonucleotide. All cDNA was treated with uracil-DNA glycosylase and then went through a first 18-cycle PCR with the universal primers M1SS and BC2_uni_R. In the authors' own workflow: Each sample was normalized by randomly selecting 1 million high-quality reads, each carrying a distinct molecular identifier. Instead of being binned into consensus sequences, reads that shared molecular identifiers were thrown out. MiTCR, with a Q25 quality threshold and the strictest error-elimination algorithm, was used for CDR3 identification, clonotype clustering and error correction. Lower-bound total TCR beta diversity was estimated with a nonparametric unseen species model using Euler transformation. TCRdb passed the public sequencing reads through fastp at Q25 and MiXCR, retaining productive beta sequences. CDR3 protein sequences are deduplicated, and each keeps its most common genes and DNA. Here the V and J calls rest on TCRdb's processing, not on the authors' analysis. This sample lists about 1.6 million distinct CDR3 sequences; roughly a third were detected once. The ten largest account for about 10% of the sample.

The specimen sequenced was blood. The chain is assembled from TRBV27 and TRBJ2-7, with TRBD1 matching 9 junction bases. The sequence derives from a woman aged 25 to 39 in good health. The DNA sequence is given as TGTGCCAGCAGTTTACGGTCCTTGGACAGGGGAGTCTACGAGCAGTACTTC. It codes for CASSLRSLDRGVYEQYF.